This T cell receptor (beta chain) was recovered during a study of T cells in localized non-small cell lung cancer. As concerns this clone: The antigen is unknown. The junction does not match germline at one end; this may be a read error.

This CDR3 has 15 amino acids. Per the germline V gene, CDR1 is SGHTA and CDR2 is FQGTGA. TCRdb's table, derived via immunoSEQ multiplex PCR, lists solely in-frame clones and lacks some. Of tens of thousands of clones listed, around 87% are singletons. Findings and caveats of the study: Tumor trailed uninvolved adjacent lung in T cell clonality, which peaked there.

The receptor was isolated from a female donor with stage II lung adenocarcinoma. The gene calls are TRBV7-3 and TRBJ2-7; TRBD2 agrees at 11 bases. The sample was PBMCs, taken before any cancer treatment. This CDR3 reads CASSFGLAGIYVQYF. In DNA, the CDR3 is TGTGCCAGCAGCTTTGGACTAGCGGGCATATACGTGCAGTACTTC.